This T cell receptor beta chain was captured in a study of OX40 agonist ivuxolimab in advanced cancers. A history of autoimmune disease or systemic immunosuppression excluded patients. This clone occurred once. Its antigen is still unknown. Libraries were prepared by immunoSEQ multiplex PCR; TCRdb keeps only in-frame clonotypes and omits some of them. The table has some 140,000 clones, roughly 91% seen once. Study observations and caveats: Clonal expansion was seen in CD4+ and CD8+ blood T cells by week 6 at 0.1 to 3.0 mg/kg.

Sample: CD4+ or CD8+ T cells sorted from blood, taken in a trial of the OX40 agonist ivuxolimab. This clonotype originated in an adult with an advanced solid tumor such as melanoma, head and neck, liver or kidney cancer.

CDR3 region: CASSPRTSVETQYF. As DNA, the CDR3 is TGTGCCAGCTCACCTCGGACTAGCGTGGAGACCCAGTACTTC. The chain recombines TRBV18 with TRBJ2-5; the match to TRBD2 covers 9 bases. V lost 3 bases, J lost 5 bases, and 4 bases stayed unmatched. The CDR3 totals 14 residues. Per the germline V gene, CDR1 is KGHSH and CDR2 is LQKENI.